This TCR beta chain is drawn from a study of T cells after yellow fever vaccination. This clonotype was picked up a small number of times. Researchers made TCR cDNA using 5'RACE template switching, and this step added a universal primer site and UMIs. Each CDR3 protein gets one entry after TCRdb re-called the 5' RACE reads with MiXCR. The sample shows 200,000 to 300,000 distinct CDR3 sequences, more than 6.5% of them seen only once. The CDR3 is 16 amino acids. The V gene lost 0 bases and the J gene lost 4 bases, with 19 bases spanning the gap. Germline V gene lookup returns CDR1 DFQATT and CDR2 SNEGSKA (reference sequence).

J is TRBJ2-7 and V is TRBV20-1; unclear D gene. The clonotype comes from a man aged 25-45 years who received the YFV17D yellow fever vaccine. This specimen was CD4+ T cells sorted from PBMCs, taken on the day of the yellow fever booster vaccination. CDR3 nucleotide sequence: TGCAGTGCTAGAGATCGGTTTTGGGGTACCTCTTACGAGCAGTACTTC. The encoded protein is CSARDRFWGTSYEQYF.